The 14 T cell receptor beta chains below all came from one sample that was sequenced in a study of OX40 agonist ivuxolimab in advanced cancers. Data came from immunoSEQ multiplex PCR; TCRdb stores just in-frame clones and leaves some out. The table records tens of thousands of clones, approximately 90% of them present only once. The sequencing used CD4+ or CD8+ T cells sorted from blood, collected in a trial of the OX40 agonist ivuxolimab. Receptors originate from an adult with an advanced solid tumor such as melanoma, head and neck, liver or kidney cancer.

This chain joins TRBV5-1 and TRBJ2-1; D is uncertain. From germline, CDR1 is SGHRS and CDR2 YFSETQ. CDR3 length: 11 amino acids. Trimming stripped 5 bases from V and 8 bases from J, with 8 bases between. The CDR3 nucleotides are TGCGCCAGCAGGCTCGGGTATGAGCAGTTCTTC. Translation gives CASRLGYEQFF.

The chain is built from TRBV15 and TRBJ2-3, with D maybe TRBD1 (5 bases). V lost 5 bases, J lost 0 bases, and 15 bases lay in between. The CDR3 runs to 16 residues. The V gene's germline CDR1 is LNHNV and CDR2 YYDKDF (reference sequence). The CDR3 here is CATSRGQASSTDTQYF. CDR3 nucleotide sequence: TGTGCCACCAGCCGAGGACAAGCCTCTAGCACAGATACGCAGTATTTT.

The genes are TRBV5-1 and TRBJ1-1; possible D gene TRBD1, 6 bases. The CDR3 spans 15 residues. Germline CDR1 reads SGHRS; CDR2 reads YFSETQ. V lost 0 bases and J lost 1, with 10 bases in between. This chain's CDR3 is CASSLGLGANTEAFF. CDR3 nucleotides: TGCGCCAGCAGCTTGGGGCTGGGGGCGAACACTGAAGCTTTCTTT.

The chain carries TRBV12-2 and TRBJ1-5; the table gives TRBD1 as D, unverified against the DNA. TRBV12-2 is an annotated pseudogene. This CDR3 is 13 amino acids long. The CDR3 loop reads CASPRTGSQPQHF. The CDR3 DNA reads TGTGCAAGTCCCCGGACAGGGAGTCAGCCCCAGCATTTT.

This chain joins TRBV7-9 and TRBJ2-7; unclear D gene. Trimming took 10 bases from V and 0 from J, leaving 13 bases between them. The CDR3 sequence is 13 residues long. CDR1 and CDR2 (germline): SEHNR, FQNEAQ (reference sequence). The CDR3 DNA reads TGTGCCACCCGGCCAGCGAGCTCCTACGAGCAGTACTTC. This gives the protein CATRPASSYEQYF.

The rearrangement joins TRBV4-3 to TRBJ2-7, with D perhaps TRBD1 or TRBD2 (5 bases each). Trimming left V 0 bases short and J 0 bases short, with 12 bases between. CDR1 LGHNA and CDR2 YSLEER come from the germline V gene. The CDR3 extends over 16 amino acids. CDR3 sequence (DNA): TGCGCCAGCAGCCAAGATCACGGGACCCTCTCCTACGAGCAGTACTTC. Protein: CASSQDHGTLSYEQYF.

The V call is TRBV18, the J call TRBJ2-1; the match to TRBD2 covers 13 bases. CDR1 is KGHSH and CDR2 is LQKENI in the germline V gene. V gave up 5 bases and J gave up 10 bases; unmatched junction bases: 8. This CDR3 comprises 15 residues. In nucleotides, the CDR3 is TGTGCCAGCTCATCGGGGACTAGCGGGGCCTCGGAGCAGTTCTTC. This sequence encodes CASSSGTSGASEQFF.

The rearrangement uses TRBV5-4 and TRBJ1-2; D perhaps matches TRBD1 (6 bases). Germline assignment: CDR1 SGHNT and CDR2 YYREEE (reference sequence). Trimming cost V 0 bases and J 5 bases, with 11 bases left between them. The CDR3 consists of 14 residues. DNA for the CDR3: TGTGCCAGCAGCTTGGAACAGGGAGTGTATGGCTACACCTTC. Its translation: CASSLEQGVYGYTF.

The chain combines TRBV29-1 with TRBJ2-1, with TRBD1 identical over 10 bases. Germline V gene data show CDR1 as SQVTM and CDR2 as ANQGSEA. The CDR3 has 13 amino acids. The trim removed 7 bases at V and 7 bases at J, leaving 7 bases unmatched. The chain's CDR3 is CSAGQGFRNEQFF. As DNA, the CDR3 is TGCAGCGCGGGACAGGGGTTTAGGAATGAGCAGTTCTTC.

The chain combines TRBV5-1 with TRBJ2-1; TRBD1 matches 9 bases. The CDR3 consists of 16 residues. CDR1 SGHRS and CDR2 YFSETQ come from the germline V gene. V was clipped by 0 bases and J by 9 bases; unmatched bases: 10. The CDR3 sequence: CASSLERTGEGGEQFF. The CDR3, as DNA: TGCGCCAGCAGCTTGGAGCGGACAGGGGAGGGCGGTGAGCAGTTCTTC.

The V call is TRBV27, the J call TRBJ2-7, with 8 nucleotides matching TRBD2. The CDR3 has 15 residues. Germline assignment: CDR1 MNHEY and CDR2 SMNVEV (reference sequence). V lost 5 bases and J lost 1; bases outside the gene matches: 7. CDR3 sequence (DNA): TGTGCCAGCAGTGCAAGCGGGAGAGGTTCCTACGAGCAGTACTTC. As protein: CASSASGRGSYEQYF.

V and J are TRBV9 and TRBJ1-2; D is perhaps TRBD1 (5 bases). Deletions cut 2 bases from V and 7 bases from J, with 15 bases between. From germline, CDR1 is SGDLS and CDR2 YYNGEE. This CDR3 comprises 14 residues. The chain's CDR3 is CASSVGLQDPGYTF. The CDR3 DNA reads TGTGCCAGCAGCGTCGGCTTACAGGATCCTGGCTACACCTTC. The full variable domain, with the rest looked up from reference TRBV9 and TRBJ1-2, is DSGVTQTPKHLITATGQRVTLRCSPRSGDLSVYWYQQSLDQGLQFLIQYYNGEERAKGNILERFSAQQFPDLHSELNLSSLELGDSALYFCASSVGLQDPGYTFGSGTRLTVV.

The rearrangement links TRBV6-4 to TRBJ2-1; TRBD2 matches 7 bases. Germline V gives CDR1 MRHNA, CDR2 SNTAGT. Germline trimming cut 4 bases from V and 0 bases from J; bases unmatched to any gene: 6. This CDR3 spans 16 amino acids. The CDR3 is CASSVERDFSYNEQFF. The CDR3 DNA sequence: TGTGCCAGCAGTGTGGAGCGGGACTTCTCCTACAATGAGCAGTTCTTC.

This clone was seen once. The rearrangement joins TRBV7-9 to TRBJ2-5, with D perhaps matching TRBD1 or TRBD2 (5 bases each). The germline V gene has CDR1 SEHNR and CDR2 FQNEAQ (reference sequence). The CDR3 has 14 residues. The V end was cut by 5 bases, the J end by 5 bases, with 15 bases between. The CDR3 is CASSAEGLGETQYF. DNA of the CDR3: TGTGCCAGCAGCGCCGAGGGGCTCGGGGAGACCCAGTACTTC.